The 13 T cell receptor beta chains given below trace back to one sample, sequenced in a study of Graves' ophthalmopathy and Graves' hyperthyroidism. RNA transcripts served as template for amplifying TCR beta CDR3 sequences. HTBI primers were employed in first-round RT-PCR, then a second-round multiplex PCR followed. TCRdb re-derived calls from the multiplex PCR reads in MiXCR, one entry per CDR3 protein. The repertoire includes 680,000 or so distinct CDR3 sequences, about 24% of them detected once, and approximately 7% sits in the top ten. Sequencing used peripheral blood. The receptors shown here come from a woman between 18 and 30 years old with stable Graves' hyperthyroidism. Some clones in this sample may be carry-over from other donors' samples.

This clonotype occurred many times. The chain joins TRBV12-3 or TRBV12-4 to TRBJ1-2, with 8 bases that match TRBD1. The V and J ends lost 7 bases and 6 bases, in that order; junction bases with no gene match: 13. CDR3 size: 15 residues. For the CDR3, the DNA is TGTGCCAGCAATCATCAGACAGGGGCGGATGATGGCTACACCTTC. Translation: CASNHQTGADDGYTF.

This clonotype has ten or more counts. The chain carries TRBV27 and TRBJ2-7; 10 positions agree with TRBD1. From germline, CDR1 is MNHEY and CDR2 SMNVEV (reference sequence). V shed 4 bases, J shed 5 bases, and the junction held 8 bases outside the gene matches. The CDR3 covers 15 residues. Here the CDR3 DNA reads TGTGCCAGCAGTTCCGTCGACAGGGGGCACAACGAGCAGTACTTC. Translated, it gives CASSSVDRGHNEQYF.

A few counts support this clonotype. This rearrangement joins TRBV27 to TRBJ2-2; 10 positions match TRBD2. The CDR3 is 17 residues long. The junction had 7 bases not matched to a gene; V was cut back by 3 bases and J by 3 bases. Germline V gene lookup returns CDR1 MNHEY and CDR2 SMNVEV (reference sequence). In DNA, the CDR3 is TGTGCCAGCAGTTTTCGGAGCGGGGGGGCGGACACCGGGGAGCTGTTTTTT. Amino acids: CASSFRSGGADTGELFF.

This clonotype was counted many times. The rearrangement uses TRBV6-5 and TRBJ1-2; D is undetermined. Germline V gene sequence: CDR1 MNHEY, CDR2 SVGAGI. CDR3 length equals 12 residues. Trimming removed 0 bases from V and 7 bases from J, with 6 bases in between. The CDR3 protein is CASSYSEGGYTF. DNA for the CDR3: TGTGCCAGCAGTTACTCGGAGGGTGGCTACACCTTC.

This clonotype has only a few counts. The V and J genes are TRBV6-1 and TRBJ2-2; 8 nucleotides align to TRBD2. V dropped 3 bases and J dropped 7; count of bases not matched to a gene: 4. Germline loops: CDR1 MNHNS, CDR2 SASEGT. CDR3 length equals 14 residues. The CDR3 nucleotides are TGTGCCAGCAGTGACGGGGGGGGAATCGGGGAGCTGTTTTTT. Translating gives CASSDGGGIGELFF.

This clonotype has a count of ten or more. V usage is TRBV20-1 and J usage is TRBJ1-3; weak D call: TRBD1 (5 bases). V lost 3 bases and J 4 bases, leaving 10 bases between the germline ends. This CDR3 is built from 13 residues. The V gene's germline CDR1 is DFQATT and CDR2 SNEGSKA (reference sequence). CDR3 region: CSASVGVGNTIYF. As DNA, the CDR3 is TGCAGTGCTAGTGTGGGGGTAGGAAACACCATATATTTT.

V usage is TRBV28 and J usage is TRBJ1-2, with 7 bases matching TRBD1. The CDR3 totals 14 residues. V dropped 2 bases and J dropped 4; count of bases not matched to a gene: 4. The germline V gene encodes CDR1 MDHEN and CDR2 SYDVKM. For the CDR3, the DNA is TGTGCCAGCAGTTTAGTTGACAGGGCCTATGGCTACACCTTC. This gives the protein CASSLVDRAYGYTF.

About this clonotype: A junction boundary mismatches the germline segment, possibly from a read error. CDR3 sequence (DNA): TGTGCCAGCAGTTTTGGGGCCATTAAGTACTTC. Amino acids: CASSFGAIKYF. The J gene is TRBJ2-4, the V gene TRBV27, with D possibly being TRBD1 (5 bases). This CDR3 is built from 11 residues. Germline CDR1 and CDR2: MNHEY and SMNVEV (reference sequence).

This clonotype was counted many times. CDR3 DNA sequence: TGTGCCAGCAGTGAAAGTGGGGGACAGAACTATGGCTACACCTTC. This sequence encodes CASSESGGQNYGYTF. This chain connects TRBV6-1 to TRBJ1-2, with TRBD1 matching over 7 bases. This CDR3 is 15 amino acids long. Germline CDR1 is MNHNS and CDR2 is SASEGT. After removal of 2 bases from V and 2 bases from J, the junction contained 5 bases not matched to a gene.

In its sample, this clonotype was seen a few times. The chain has TRBV12-3 or TRBV12-4 and TRBJ1-2; unclear D gene. The length of the CDR3 is 14 residues. The V and J ends lost 4 bases and 2 bases respectively, with 11 bases between them. CDR3 in amino acids: CASSSRTANYGYTF. DNA for the CDR3: TGTGCCAGCAGTTCCAGGACGGCGAACTATGGCTACACCTTC.

V is TRBV2 and J is TRBJ2-7; tentatively, D is TRBD2 (7 bases). The CDR3 extends over 16 amino acids. The germline V and J ends were trimmed by 6 bases and 5 bases, with 23 bases remaining between them. The V gene's germline CDR1 is SNHLY and CDR2 FYNNEI. CDR3 DNA: TGTGCCAGCAGCGGGACGGGCGGGGGCCCCCCGGACGAGCAGTACTTC. Translation gives CASSGTGGGPPDEQYF.

This clonotype was seen at least ten times. The chain employs TRBV20-1 and TRBJ1-5; D is undetermined. The length of the CDR3 is 14 residues. Germline V gives CDR1 DFQATT, CDR2 SNEGSKA (reference sequence). The V gene lost 0 bases and the J gene lost 5 bases, with 11 bases spanning the gap. The CDR3 bases are TGCAGTGCTAGAGATCGTACCCCGCATCAGCCCCAGCATTTT. Translation: CSARDRTPHQPQHF.

This clonotype has a count of ten or more. V gene TRBV3-1 combines with J gene TRBJ2-7, with 10 bases identical to TRBD2. CDR1 and CDR2 from the germline V gene are LGHDT and YNNKEL (reference sequence). The V and J ends lost 4 bases and 3 bases, in that order; junction bases with no gene match: 6. This CDR3 spans 15 amino acids. The CDR3 nucleotides read TGTGCCAGCAGCCCGGCAGGACTAGCGGTCTACGAGCAGTACTTC. Translation: CASSPAGLAVYEQYF.